The 29 T cell receptor beta chains below all came from one sample that was sequenced in a study of blood T cell repertoires in COVID-19. Assay used: immunoSEQ multiplex PCR; TCRdb lists only in-frame clones, some missing. Here the sample spans 70,000 to 95,000 clones, roughly 90% being singletons. Sequenced material: peripheral blood. All receptors derive from a man in his fifties with COVID-19, enrolled during active disease.

The chain uses TRBV3-1 (or the pseudogene TRBV3-2) and TRBJ1-1; 7 bases map to TRBD1. The CDR3 is 14 amino acids. Per germline, CDR1 LGHDT and CDR2 YNNKEL (reference sequence). Trimming removed 2 bases from V and 6 bases from J; junction bases left unmatched: 6. For the CDR3, the DNA is TGTGCCAGCAGCCAACGGGGACAGTCCGCTGAAGCTTTCTTT. Translation: CASSQRGQSAEAFF.

The genes are TRBV4-1 and TRBJ2-1, with 9 bases that match TRBD1. Germline V gene data show CDR1 as MGHRA and CDR2 as YSYEKL. The CDR3 has 17 residues. V lost 1 base and J lost 7; bases outside the gene matches: 11. CDR3 residues: CASSQGMTGGGGNEQFF. In DNA form, the CDR3 reads TGCGCCAGCAGCCAAGGGATGACAGGGGGTGGTGGGAATGAGCAGTTCTTC.

The genes are TRBV2 and TRBJ2-7; TRBD2 matches 9 bases. The length of the CDR3 is 14 residues. The V gene end was trimmed by 3 bases and the J gene end by 2 bases; junction bases not matched to a gene: 2. Germline CDR1 reads SNHLY; CDR2 reads FYNNEI. For the CDR3, the DNA is TGTGCCAGCAGTGAGTCTAGCGGGGCCTACGAGCAGTACTTC. This translates into CASSESSGAYEQYF.

V is TRBV6-1 and J is TRBJ1-3; 8 bases fit TRBD1. The CDR3 runs 16 residues. Trimming cost V 1 base and J 4 bases; bases outside gene matches: 6. Germline V lookup: CDR1 MNHNS, CDR2 SASEGT. The CDR3 here is CASSEVWTGFGNTIYF. The CDR3 DNA reads as TGTGCCAGCAGTGAAGTTTGGACAGGGTTCGGAAACACCATATATTTT.

This chain links TRBV2 with TRBJ1-1; the D gene is possibly TRBD1 (5 bases). The V end was cut by 7 bases, the J end by 3 bases, with 12 bases between. The length of the CDR3 is 13 residues. Germline loops: CDR1 SNHLY, CDR2 FYNNEI. Here the CDR3 DNA reads TGTGCCAGCACCGTCGACAGATACACTGAAGCTTTCTTT. Protein sequence: CASTVDRYTEAFF. Together with reference TRBV2 and TRBJ1-1, the CDR3 gives the full variable domain: EPEVTQTPSHQVTQMGQEVILRCVPISNHLYFYWYRQILGQKVEFLVSFYNNEISEKSEIFDDQFSVERPDGSNFTLKIRSTKLEDSAMYFCASTVDRYTEAFFGQGTRLTVV.

This chain joins TRBV10-3 and TRBJ2-2; 10 bases match TRBD1. The J segment lost 3 bases and the V segment lost 6 bases, leaving 1 base of the junction unmatched. This CDR3 has 14 amino acids. The V gene's germline CDR1 is ENHRY and CDR2 SYGVKD. CDR3 loop: CAIRGQGDTGELFF. The CDR3 region has the DNA TGTGCCATCAGAGGACAGGGGGACACCGGGGAGCTGTTTTTT.

CDR3 in amino acids: CASSLRGLYNEQFF. DNA for the CDR3: TGCGCCAGCAGCTTGAGGGGGCTTTACAATGAGCAGTTCTTC. The chain links TRBV5-1 to TRBJ2-1, with TRBD1 matching 7 bases. This CDR3 comprises 14 residues. Per germline, CDR1 SGHRS and CDR2 YFSETQ. The trim removed 1 base at V and 4 bases at J, leaving 2 bases unmatched.

The CDR3 DNA follows: TGCGCCAGCAGCCAAGATCCGCGGGGGGCTGAGAGCTATGGCTACACCTTC. This translates into CASSQDPRGAESYGYTF. The J gene is TRBJ1-2, the V gene TRBV4-3, with TRBD1 as a possible D gene (6 bases). CDR3 length: 17 residues. The V end was cut by 0 bases, the J end by 4 bases, with 18 bases between. Per the germline V gene, CDR1 is LGHNA and CDR2 is YSLEER.

J is TRBJ2-1 and V is TRBV25-1, with 7 bases aligning to TRBD2. This CDR3 is built from 14 residues. The germline V gene encodes CDR1 MGHDK and CDR2 SYGVNS. V shed 5 bases and J 9 bases; nucleotides not matched to a gene: 10. As DNA, the CDR3 is TGTGCCAGCAGTAGAAGCGGGGCCCGCTTTGAGCAGTTCTTC. Translation: CASSRSGARFEQFF.

In its sample, this clone was seen once. V gene TRBV5-1 combines with J gene TRBJ2-5, with 8 bases fitting TRBD2. This CDR3 spans 16 amino acids. With V trimmed by 4 bases and J by 5 bases, 13 bases remained unmatched. CDR1 is SGHRS, CDR2 YFSETQ, per germline. CDR3 DNA: TGCGCCAGCAGCCCCCAGGGAAGCGGGGGCGGGGAGACCCAGTACTTC. This gives the protein CASSPQGSGGGETQYF.

This chain links TRBV7-9 with TRBJ1-5; 10 positions agree with TRBD1. Trimming at V came to 5 bases and at J to 0 bases, leaving 7 bases not matched to a gene. CDR3 size: 17 residues. Looked up from germline, CDR1 is SEHNR and CDR2 is FQNEAQ (reference sequence). CDR3 DNA sequence: TGTGCCAGCAGCCTCGACAGGGGGCCCTATAGCAATCAGCCCCAGCATTTT. Translated, it gives CASSLDRGPYSNQPQHF.

V gene TRBV7-3 combines with J gene TRBJ1-5; 7 bases match TRBD1. The CDR3 length is 15 residues. V shed 6 bases and J 6 bases; nucleotides not matched to a gene: 11. Germline CDR1 and CDR2: SGHTA and FQGTGA. As DNA, the CDR3 is TGTGCCAGCAGTCAAACCCCCAGGGGGATTCAGCCCCAGCATTTT. This translates into CASSQTPRGIQPQHF.

The rearrangement joins TRBV9 to TRBJ2-2; TRBD2 is a possible D gene (6 bases). V lost 0 bases, J lost 3 bases, and 6 bases lay in between. Germline values: CDR1 SGDLS, CDR2 YYNGEE. The CDR3 loop spans 14 amino acids. The CDR3, as DNA: TGTGCCAGCAGCGTAGGGGGGGACACCGGGGAGCTGTTTTTT. It translates to CASSVGGDTGELFF. Full variable domain (rest looked up from reference TRBV9 and TRBJ2-2): DSGVTQTPKHLITATGQRVTLRCSPRSGDLSVYWYQQSLDQGLQFLIQYYNGEERAKGNILERFSAQQFPDLHSELNLSSLELGDSALYFCASSVGGDTGELFFGEGSRLTVL.

V and J are TRBV7-9 and TRBJ1-6; a weak D match, TRBD1 (5 bases). The germline V gene has CDR1 SEHNR and CDR2 FQNEAQ (reference sequence). This CDR3 region has 15 residues. Trimming removed 7 bases from V and 7 bases from J, with 17 bases in between. The CDR3 DNA reads TGTGCCAGCACCACTACGCAGGGTGGGAATTCACCCCTCCACTTT. The encoded protein is CASTTTQGGNSPLHF.

CDR3 loop: CSAQRGQGYGYTF. As DNA, the CDR3 is TGCAGCGCCCAAAGGGGACAGGGCTATGGCTACACCTTC. The genes are TRBV29-1 and TRBJ1-2, with 9 bases identical to TRBD1. From germline, CDR1 is SQVTM and CDR2 ANQGSEA. The CDR3 sequence is 13 residues long. The ends lost 7 bases at V and 4 bases at J; junction bases unmatched: 7. The full variable domain, completed using reference TRBV29-1 and TRBJ1-2, is SAVISQKPSRDICQRGTSLTIQCQVDSQVTMMFWYRQQPGQSLTLIATANQGSEATYESGFVIDKFPISRPNLTFSTLTVSNMSPEDSSIYLCSAQRGQGYGYTFGSGTRLTVV.

The genes are TRBV11-2 and TRBJ1-1, with D uncertain. Germline CDR1 and CDR2: SGHAT and FQNNGV. V gave up 6 bases and J gave up 9 bases, with 8 bases separating them. The CDR3 is 10 amino acids. In DNA form, the CDR3 reads TGTGCCAGCAGACGGTTACAAGCTTTCTTT. As protein: CASRRLQAFF.

This clone was seen only once. The rearrangement joins TRBV4-1 to TRBJ2-5; TRBD2 agrees at 9 bases. The CDR3 covers 17 residues. V dropped 3 bases and J dropped 6; count of bases not matched to a gene: 14. Germline V gene lookup returns CDR1 MGHRA and CDR2 YSYEKL. CDR3 protein: CASSQFALGGGAKTQYF. CDR3 DNA sequence: TGCGCCAGCAGCCAGTTCGCCTTGGGCGGGGGGGCGAAGACCCAGTACTTC.

The rearrangement joins TRBV30 to TRBJ1-2, with 7 nucleotides matching TRBD1. The CDR3 contains 15 residues. Trimming removed 4 bases from V and 6 bases from J; junction bases left unmatched: 14. Germline-derived CDR1 and CDR2 are GTSNPN and SVGIG (reference sequence). The CDR3 nucleotides read TGTGCCTGGACTTATAGACAGGGAGTACTTAATGGCTACACCTTC. Its protein is CAWTYRQGVLNGYTF.

This clone was counted a few times. The chain uses TRBV4-1 and TRBJ2-7, with 8 positions matching TRBD2. Trimming removed 6 bases from V and 2 bases from J; junction bases left unmatched: 9. The CDR3 has 15 residues. The germline V gene has CDR1 MGHRA and CDR2 YSYEKL. The CDR3 loop reads CASSSGGDGTYEQYF. The CDR3 DNA reads as TGCGCCAGCAGTTCCGGGGGGGACGGCACCTACGAGCAGTACTTC.

V gene TRBV5-1 combines with J gene TRBJ2-5; 8 nucleotides agree with TRBD1. Looked up from germline, CDR1 is SGHRS and CDR2 is YFSETQ. The CDR3 runs to 15 residues. Unmatched junction bases numbered 11, after V lost 6 bases and J lost 4 bases. Written as DNA, the CDR3 is TGCGCCAGCAACGCACAGGGGGTCAGGGGAGAGACCCAGTACTTC. Amino acid sequence: CASNAQGVRGETQYF. Combining the CDR3 with reference TRBV5-1 and TRBJ2-5 gives the whole variable domain KAGVTQTPRYLIKTRGQQVTLSCSPISGHRSVSWYQQTPGQGLQFLFEYFSETQRNKGNFPGRFSGRQFSNSRSEMNVSTLELGDSALYLCASNAQGVRGETQYFGPGTRLLVL.

V gene TRBV7-3 combines with J gene TRBJ2-1, with TRBD2 matching 12 bases. CDR1 SGHTA and CDR2 FQGTGA come from the germline V gene. The CDR3 covers 16 residues. Trimming removed 5 bases from V and 12 bases from J; junction bases left unmatched: 14. The CDR3 DNA is TGTGCCAGCAGCCTCGCCCCTAGCGGGGGGGCTAAGGGGCAGTTCTTC. This sequence encodes CASSLAPSGGAKGQFF.

The V call is TRBV24-1, the J call TRBJ1-1; perhaps TRBD1 as D (5 bases). The V gene's germline CDR1 is KGHDR and CDR2 SFDVKD. Deletions cut 3 bases from V and 11 bases from J, with 15 bases between. This CDR3 is 13 amino acids long. CDR3 protein: CATSDPDRVVAFF. DNA for the CDR3: TGTGCCACCAGTGATCCCGACAGAGTGGTGGCTTTCTTT.

The chain joins TRBV19 to TRBJ2-3; TRBD1 matches at 7 bases. J lost 5 bases, V lost 5 bases, and 10 bases had no gene match. The CDR3 runs 15 residues. Germline-derived CDR1 and CDR2 are LNHDA and SQIVND (reference sequence). The CDR3 nucleotides are TGTGCCAGTAGTCAACGACAGGGCGCGGGAGATACGCAGTATTTT. Protein product: CASSQRQGAGDTQYF.

The V and J genes are TRBV6-2 or TRBV6-3 and TRBJ1-5; the D gene is possibly TRBD1 (6 bases). V gave up 2 bases and J gave up 0 bases, with 11 bases separating them. CDR1 MNHEY and CDR2 SVGEGT come from the germline V gene. This CDR3 is 16 amino acids long. In nucleotides, the CDR3 is TGTGCCAGCAGTTACACCCAGGGGAATAGCAATCAGCCCCAGCATTTT. It specifies CASSYTQGNSNQPQHF.

This chain links TRBV3-1 (or the pseudogene TRBV3-2) with TRBJ2-7, with D possibly being TRBD1 (6 bases). CDR3 length equals 15 residues. The ends were cut back, 2 bases at V and 4 bases at J, with 15 bases in the middle. Germline V gives CDR1 LGHDT, CDR2 YNNKEL (reference sequence). This chain's CDR3 is CASSQQGIGVYEQYF. The CDR3 DNA is TGTGCCAGCAGCCAACAGGGGATAGGAGTGTACGAGCAGTACTTC.

V gene TRBV2 combines with J gene TRBJ2-7, with D perhaps TRBD1 (6 bases). Trimming removed 3 bases at V and 5 bases at J, with 14 bases between. Germline CDR1 reads SNHLY; CDR2 reads FYNNEI. The CDR3 contains 14 residues. The CDR3 reads CASSDLRDKHEQYF. The CDR3 bases are TGTGCCAGCAGTGATTTGAGGGACAAGCACGAGCAGTACTTC.

The CDR3 nucleotides read TGTGCCAGCAGCTCTGACAGGGTGGGAGAGCAGTACTTC. Its translation: CASSSDRVGEQYF. This sequence joins TRBV14 and TRBJ2-7; 7 bases map to TRBD1. Germline lookup yields CDR1 SGHDN and CDR2 FVKESK. The CDR3 is 13 amino acids. With V trimmed by 5 bases and J by 7 bases, 8 bases remained unmatched.

The rearrangement links TRBV4-1 to TRBJ1-2; perhaps TRBD1 as D (5 bases). Germline CDR1 reads MGHRA; CDR2 reads YSYEKL. Deletions cut 4 bases from V and 2 bases from J, with 11 bases between. The CDR3 spans 14 residues. CDR3 protein: CASSPKEGNYGYTF. CDR3 in DNA: TGCGCCAGCAGCCCCAAGGAGGGGAACTATGGCTACACCTTC.

The V gene is TRBV5-1, the J gene TRBJ2-1, with 10 bases aligning to TRBD1. The CDR3 totals 16 residues. The V gene end was trimmed by 3 bases and the J gene end by 4 bases; junction bases not matched to a gene: 7. Germline loops: CDR1 SGHRS, CDR2 YFSETQ. This CDR3 is CASSYGTGALYNEQFF. Written as DNA, the CDR3 is TGCGCCAGCAGCTACGGGACAGGGGCGTTGTACAATGAGCAGTTCTTC.